The text below deals with one T cell receptor (beta chain). Which antigen it targets is not known. Nothing much larger sits one base from this clone, and base qualities are not available. The immunoSEQ Assay, a bias-controlled multiplex PCR, was used to amplify TCRbeta CDR3 regions from genomic DNA. The paper's processing steps were these. The number of nucleated cells in each sample was estimated from the amplification of reference gene primers within the assay. Sequence reads were collapsed and filtered to measure the absolute abundance of every unique TCRbeta CDR3 rearrangement. Productive Simpson clonality was computed per sample as the square root of Simpson's diversity index over productive rearrangements. In TCRdb, the immuneACCESS table is reduced to in-frame sequences with V and J assigned. These tables do not hold every clone; where another copy was compared, an unresolved V gene accounts for under half, and the others remain unexplained. Clonal size and the V and J genes are those of that table, whereas D and trimming came from the DNA. The sample contains 50,000 or so clones, around nine tenths of them found a single time. Of the sample, roughly 10% is held by the ten largest clones.

This specimen belongs to a study of blood T cell repertoires in COVID-19 (dated by TCRdb to 2019 to 2021). Regarding the research as a whole: The collaborator samples originated in the United States, Italy and Spain and spanned the acute and convalescent phases of COVID-19. The material from the prospective study consisted of cDNA or gDNA derived from T cells, B-cell-depleted T cells, or PBMCs. Deeply sampled blood TCRbeta repertoires from subjects exposed to, actively infected with, or recovered from COVID-19 were included in the dataset. The repertoires were made available in a free public database intended to serve as a resource for research on the immune response to SARS-CoV-2. The samples were drawn from two sources: the first 160 participants of the ongoing ImmuneRACE study, and 950 to 1,500 subjects contributed by 6 global collaborators. Nearly every sample came with metadata listing a de-identified subject ID, COVID-19 status, age in years and sex. Where available, HLA class I and class II types were obtained from metadata supplied by the sample provider rather than from assay-based typing.

Collaborating institutions collected whole blood in K2EDTA tubes following their own protocols. For TCRbeta analysis, collaborator samples were shipped as frozen whole blood, as isolated PBMCs, or as DNA extracted from either sample type. What the research found in general, with its limitations: The amount of clinical and demographic metadata varied by source and participant and was provided uncurated.

The CDR3 contains 18 residues, cysteine and phenylalanine counted. Only the CDR3 region is kept as DNA, spanning 54 bases read in frame from base 1. CDR1 and CDR2 (SGHTA, FQGNSA) derive from the germline V gene. At the junction V is shortened by 4 bases and J by 0 bases, with 16 bases in between. The sequenced material came from peripheral blood. This sequence originates from a woman of 80 years or more with acute or convalescent COVID-19. The chain links TRBV7-2 with TRBJ2-6, with no confident D gene call. The DNA sequence is as follows: TGTGCCAGCAGCTCCACGAGCATTCAAAGCTCTGGGGCCAACGTCCTGACTTTC. Translated, it gives CASSSTSIQSSGANVLTF.